This TCR beta chain was sequenced in a study of CD8 T cells in Susac syndrome. Sequencing of TCR beta was performed on blood CD8+ and CD4+ T cells. Random hexamers primed reverse transcription of about 0.45 to 1 ug RNA. TCRdb re-called the immunoSEQ multiplex PCR reads with MiXCR, one entry per CDR3 protein. The profile shows around 160,000 distinct CDR3 sequences, over 85% of them singletons. This clonotype was seen a single time. The sequencing input was CD4+ T cells from PBMCs. This TCR came from a human donor in good health.

Written as DNA, the CDR3 is TGCGCCAGCAGTCAAGTAAGAGGCACTGAAGCTTTCTTT. Translated, it gives CASSQVRGTEAFF. V usage is TRBV23-1 and J usage is TRBJ1-1; no definite D call. TRBV23-1 is classed as an ORF, of uncertain function. Trimming took 2 bases from V and 4 from J, leaving 8 bases between them. CDR3 length equals 13 residues.